A single sample is the source of the 5 T cell receptor beta chains below, sequenced in a study of blood T cells in healthy people across ages. Combining a sample-barcoded 5' primer with a J-beta primer mix, a second PCR ran for roughly 6 to 11 cycles. TCRdb reprocessed the 5' RACE reads with MiXCR, giving one entry per CDR3 protein. The sample has more than 800,000 distinct CDR3 sequences, around 43% seen once; the top ten hold about 20%. The material sequenced was blood. Receptor source: a woman aged 55-75 years in good health.

This chain joins TRBV19 and TRBJ2-5; D tentatively fits TRBD1 or TRBD2 (5 bases each). Trimming pared 5 bases from V and 4 bases from J, leaving 14 bases between. Germline loops: CDR1 LNHDA, CDR2 SQIVND (reference sequence). The CDR3 is 14 amino acids. The CDR3 is CASSRWGTGETQYF. CDR3 nucleotide sequence: TGTGCCAGTAGTCGGTGGGGGACCGGAGAGACCCAGTACTTC.

V usage is TRBV25-1 and J usage is TRBJ2-5; the D is unclear. The CDR3 has 15 residues. V shed 8 bases and J shed 0 bases, with 16 bases lying between them. The germline CDR1 and CDR2 sequences are MGHDK and SYGVNS. The CDR3 is CASGSKDWYQETQYF. The CDR3 DNA is TGTGCCAGCGGCTCAAAAGACTGGTACCAAGAGACCCAGTACTTC.

The chain recombines TRBV29-1 with TRBJ2-5; 9 bases are a match to TRBD2. CDR3 length: 13 amino acids. Germline V gene data show CDR1 as SQVTM and CDR2 as ANQGSEA. Losses at the gene ends were 4 bases for V and 5 bases for J; bases not matched to a gene: 5. CDR3 residues: CSVGTSVGETQYF. For the CDR3, the DNA is TGCAGCGTTGGGACTAGCGTAGGGGAGACCCAGTACTTC. Supplemented by reference TRBV29-1 and TRBJ2-5, the full variable domain reads SAVISQKPSRDICQRGTSLTIQCQVDSQVTMMFWYRQQPGQSLTLIATANQGSEATYESGFVIDKFPISRPNLTFSTLTVSNMSPEDSSIYLCSVGTSVGETQYFGPGTRLLVL.

J is TRBJ2-1 and V is TRBV5-1, with TRBD2 as a possible D gene (5 bases). From germline, CDR1 is SGHRS and CDR2 YFSETQ. This CDR3 contains 16 residues. V was shortened by 1 base and J by 10 bases, with 21 bases between the two germline ends. DNA for the CDR3: TGCGCCAGCAGCTTGTACTCGCGGACTGGCTCATCGGAGCAGTTCTTC. It translates to CASSLYSRTGSSEQFF.

The chain couples TRBV5-1 to TRBJ2-1; D is possibly TRBD2 (6 bases). The V gene lost 0 bases and the J gene lost 9 bases, with 16 bases spanning the gap. Germline lookup yields CDR1 SGHRS and CDR2 YFSETQ. This CDR3 comprises 15 residues. The CDR3 DNA is TGCGCCAGCAGCTTGGTTCCGGGAGCCCTCTCTGAGCAGTTCTTC. Amino acids: CASSLVPGALSEQFF.